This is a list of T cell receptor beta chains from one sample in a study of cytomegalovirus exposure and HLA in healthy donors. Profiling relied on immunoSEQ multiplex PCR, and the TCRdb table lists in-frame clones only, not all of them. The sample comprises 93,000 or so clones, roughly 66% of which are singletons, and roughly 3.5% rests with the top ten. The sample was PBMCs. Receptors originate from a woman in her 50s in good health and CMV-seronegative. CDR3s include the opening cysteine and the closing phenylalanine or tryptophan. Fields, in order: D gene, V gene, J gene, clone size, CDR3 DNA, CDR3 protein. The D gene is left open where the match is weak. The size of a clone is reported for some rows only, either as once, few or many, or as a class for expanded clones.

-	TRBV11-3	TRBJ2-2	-	TGTGCCAGCAGCCCCCTCCTCACCGGGGAGCTGTTTTTT	CASSPLLTGELFF
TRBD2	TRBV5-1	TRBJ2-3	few	TGCGCCAGCAGCCCTGGGGGGGTTGAGGGAGATACGCAGTATTTT	CASSPGGVEGDTQYF
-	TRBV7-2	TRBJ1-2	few	TGTGCCAGCAGCTTAGACCAGGGGTTCAAAGGCTACACCTTC	CASSLDQGFKGYTF
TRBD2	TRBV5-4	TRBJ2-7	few	TGTGCCAGCAGCCTTCCCGGGACTACGGTCGAGCAGTACTTC	CASSLPGTTVEQYF
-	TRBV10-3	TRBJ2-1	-	TGTGCCATCAGTGAAGGAGGGGAGCAGTTCTTC	CAISEGGEQFF
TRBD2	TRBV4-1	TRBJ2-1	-	TGCGCCAGCAGCCCCCGGGAGGGGTTCAATGAGCAGTTCTTC	CASSPREGFNEQFF
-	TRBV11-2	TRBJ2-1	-	TGTGCCAGCAGCCCACAGGGTCGTGAGCAGTTCTTC	CASSPQGREQFF
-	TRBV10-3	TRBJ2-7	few	TGTGCCATCGCCAACAACTACGAGCAGTACTTC	CAIANNYEQYF
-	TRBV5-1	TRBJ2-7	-	TGCGCCAGCAGCTCCCAGGACAGAGGCGAGCAGTACTTC	CASSSQDRGEQYF
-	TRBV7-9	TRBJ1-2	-	TGTGCCAGCAGCTTAGAGGTAGAGGAATTCTATGGCTACACCTTC	CASSLEVEEFYGYTF